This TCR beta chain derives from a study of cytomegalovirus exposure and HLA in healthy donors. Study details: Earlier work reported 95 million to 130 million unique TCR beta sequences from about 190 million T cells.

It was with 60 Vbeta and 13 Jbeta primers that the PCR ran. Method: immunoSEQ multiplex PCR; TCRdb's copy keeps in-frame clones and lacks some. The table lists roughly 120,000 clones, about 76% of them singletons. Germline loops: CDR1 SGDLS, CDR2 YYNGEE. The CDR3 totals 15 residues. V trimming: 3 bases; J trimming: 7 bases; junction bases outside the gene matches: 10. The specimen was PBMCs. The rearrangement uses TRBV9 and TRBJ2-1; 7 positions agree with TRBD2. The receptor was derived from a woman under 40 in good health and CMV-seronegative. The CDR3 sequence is CASSEAGAPGNEQFF. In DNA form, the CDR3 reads TGTGCCAGCAGCGAGGCGGGAGCCCCCGGGAATGAGCAGTTCTTC.